This T cell receptor beta chain is drawn from a study of T cell responses to AZD1222 COVID-19 vaccine. TCRdb keeps only in-frame clones here, not all; method: immunoSEQ multiplex PCR. The sample shows around 100,000 clones, about 80% of them seen only once. The V gene's germline CDR1 is LGHNA and CDR2 YSLEER. The CDR3 length is 16 residues. Trimming removed 3 bases at V and 2 bases at J, with 13 bases between. This clone appeared once. No antigen is known for it. Points from the study as a whole: The CD4 TCRs associated with vaccination extended across spike and predominated at 160-218 and 743-854. Just a handful of AZD1222 recipients were seropositive at baseline.

The chain has TRBV4-3 and TRBJ2-2; D is perhaps TRBD2 (6 bases). This material consisted of peripheral blood, taken on day 0 of AZD1222 vaccination. This receptor was identified in an adult in good health. CDR3 sequence (DNA): TGCGCCAGCAGCCATAATAGCGGCCCAAACACCGGGGAGCTGTTTTTT. This codes for CASSHNSGPNTGELFF.